One sample yielded the 28 T cell receptor beta chains listed below, sequenced in a study of T cell changes during pregnancy in multiple sclerosis. Some clones are missing from TCRdb's copy, which holds only in-frame ones; the method was immunoSEQ multiplex PCR. The table records about 93,000 clones, 85% to 95% of them present only once. The input for sequencing was peripheral blood, taken before pregnancy. The origin of the receptors is a female donor with multiple sclerosis, enrolled in a pregnancy study.

CDR3 DNA: TGTGCCAGCTCTCGGCAGGGCAATCAGCCCCAGCATTTT. Translation: CASSRQGNQPQHF. This chain connects TRBV18 to TRBJ1-5; D not resolved. Germline V lookup: CDR1 KGHSH, CDR2 LQKENI. V lost 6 bases to trimming and J lost 2 bases, with 8 bases between them. The length of the CDR3 is 13 residues.

The rearrangement uses TRBV27 and TRBJ2-7; TRBD1 is a possible D gene (5 bases). Germline lookup yields CDR1 MNHEY and CDR2 SMNVEV (reference sequence). The V gene lost 5 bases and the J gene lost 2 bases, with 16 bases spanning the gap. The CDR3 spans 15 residues. DNA of the CDR3: TGTGCCAGCAGTCCAATGCAGGGATATCCCTACGAGCAGTACTTC. Translating gives CASSPMQGYPYEQYF.

V is TRBV2 and J is TRBJ1-2, with unresolved D. Trimming took off 3 bases at V and 3 bases at J, with 8 bases between the two ends. The germline CDR1 and CDR2 sequences are SNHLY and FYNNEI. The CDR3 loop spans 13 amino acids. For the CDR3, the DNA is TGTGCCAGCAGTGACGAGGGTCACTATGGCTACACCTTC. Protein product: CASSDEGHYGYTF.

The V call is TRBV6-1, the J call TRBJ1-2; 7 positions agree with TRBD1. This CDR3 has 11 residues. Germline V gene lookup returns CDR1 MNHNS and CDR2 SASEGT. V dropped 10 bases and J dropped 4; count of bases not matched to a gene: 3. CDR3 protein: CATSGGYGYTF. CDR3 coding DNA: TGTGCCACCTCAGGGGGCTATGGCTACACCTTC.

V and J are TRBV19 and TRBJ2-5, with D possibly matching TRBD1 (5 bases). Germline CDR1 LNHDA, CDR2 SQIVND (reference sequence). CDR3 length equals 12 residues. The germline V and J ends were trimmed by 5 bases and 3 bases, with 7 bases remaining between them. CDR3 DNA: TGTGCCAGTAGTGCCAGGGAAGAGACCCAGTACTTC. Translated, it gives CASSAREETQYF.

The chain's CDR3 is CASRGNRRLMEKLFF. The DNA of the CDR3 is TGTGCCAGCAGGGGGAATAGGAGGTTAATGGAAAAACTGTTTTTT. The rearrangement joins TRBV6-1 to TRBJ1-4; D not resolved. Trimming shortened V by 6 bases and J by 8 bases, and 19 bases separated the two germline ends. Germline V gene lookup returns CDR1 MNHNS and CDR2 SASEGT. The CDR3 has 15 amino acids.

The chain links TRBV5-4 to TRBJ2-2, with 8 bases aligning to TRBD1. After removal of 4 bases from V and 6 bases from J, the junction contained 11 bases not matched to a gene. Germline assignment: CDR1 SGHNT and CDR2 YYREEE (reference sequence). The CDR3 has 16 amino acids. CDR3: CASSPPRTGNSGELFF. CDR3 nucleotides: TGTGCCAGCAGCCCCCCCCGGACAGGGAATTCCGGGGAGCTGTTTTTT.

The rearrangement joins TRBV7-8 to TRBJ2-1; TRBD1 matches 10 bases. The CDR3 has 15 amino acids. Germline CDR1 and CDR2: SGHVS and FQNEAQ. Trimming removed 5 bases from V and 0 bases from J; junction bases left unmatched: 1. The CDR3 DNA reads TGTGCCAGCAGCCGGGACAGGGGCTCCTACAATGAGCAGTTCTTC. It encodes CASSRDRGSYNEQFF.

This chain uses TRBV19 with TRBJ1-1, with D tentatively TRBD1 (5 bases). This CDR3 has 14 amino acids. Trimming removed 2 bases from V and 1 base from J, with 8 bases in between. Per germline, CDR1 LNHDA and CDR2 SQIVND (reference sequence). CDR3 residues: CASSITGKNTEAFF. CDR3 DNA sequence: TGTGCCAGTAGTATAACAGGCAAGAACACTGAAGCTTTCTTT.

CDR3 protein: CASSLVAGEETQYF. The DNA for the CDR3 is TGCGCCAGCAGCTTGGTGGCAGGGGAAGAGACCCAGTACTTC. The chain recombines TRBV5-1 with TRBJ2-5; D possibly corresponds to TRBD1 (6 bases). The germline V and J ends were trimmed by 0 bases and 3 bases, with 9 bases remaining between them. Looked up from germline, CDR1 is SGHRS and CDR2 is YFSETQ. CDR3 size: 14 residues.

This rearrangement joins TRBV12-1 to TRBJ1-1; whether TRBD1, the table's D call, matches the DNA was not checked. TRBV12-1 is a recognized pseudogene. The CDR3 runs to 15 residues. DNA of the CDR3: TGTGCCAGCAGCTTTGTCCCAGGGTGGGCCACTGAAGCTTTCTTT. This codes for CASSFVPGWATEAFF.

The J gene is TRBJ2-2, the V gene TRBV2; TRBD2 matches 13 bases. This CDR3 region has 16 residues. V shed 6 bases, J shed 7 bases, and the junction held 8 bases outside the gene matches. Germline assignment: CDR1 SNHLY and CDR2 FYNNEI. CDR3 in amino acids: CASSVTSGGAFGELFF. The CDR3 coding sequence is TGTGCCAGCAGCGTTACTAGCGGGGGGGCTTTCGGGGAGCTGTTTTTT.

The rearrangement joins TRBV5-1 to TRBJ2-7; D is unresolved. The V and J ends lost 0 bases and 2 bases respectively, with 15 bases between them. The V gene's germline CDR1 is SGHRS and CDR2 YFSETQ. This CDR3 spans 16 amino acids. CDR3 residues: CASSLGVGLGTYEQYF. The DNA of the CDR3 is TGCGCCAGCAGCTTGGGTGTGGGTCTAGGAACCTACGAGCAGTACTTC.

The chain couples TRBV7-2 to TRBJ2-2; D unclear. With 3 bases removed from V and 0 bases from J, the gap between germline ends came to 5 bases. The germline V gene encodes CDR1 SGHTA and CDR2 FQGNSA. There are 14 residues in the CDR3. CDR3 in amino acids: CASSLTPNTGELFF. Written as DNA, the CDR3 is TGTGCCAGCAGCTTGACTCCGAACACCGGGGAGCTGTTTTTT.

This clone was detected only once. This chain connects TRBV6-5 to TRBJ2-5, with 7 bases aligning to TRBD1. CDR3 length: 14 residues. J gave up 7 bases and V 2 bases, and 7 bases lay outside the gene matches. Germline CDR1 and CDR2: MNHEY and SVGAGI. The CDR3 protein is CASSYGQVLGTQYF. The CDR3 coding sequence is TGTGCCAGCAGTTACGGACAGGTGTTAGGGACCCAGTACTTC.

The rearrangement joins TRBV4-3 to TRBJ2-4; D perhaps matches TRBD2 (6 bases). The V end was cut by 0 bases, the J end by 2 bases, with 17 bases between. Germline V gene lookup returns CDR1 LGHNA and CDR2 YSLEER. The length of the CDR3 is 18 residues. CDR3 nucleotide sequence: TGCGCCAGCAGCCAAGATAAAGGGACGGAGGGGTCCAAAAACATTCAGTACTTC. It is translated as CASSQDKGTEGSKNIQYF.

This clone occurred once. The chain links TRBV28 to TRBJ2-5; 11 nucleotides align to TRBD2. The CDR3 runs to 13 residues. Germline V gene sequence: CDR1 MDHEN, CDR2 SYDVKM. Trimming took 8 bases from V and 7 from J; bases not matched to a gene: 6. The CDR3, as DNA: TGTGCCAGCGGCCTAGCGGGAGGAGGGACCCAGTACTTC. It codes for CASGLAGGGTQYF.

The rearrangement uses TRBV6-6 and TRBJ2-3; no firm D call. Germline CDR1 is MNHNY and CDR2 is SVGAGI (reference sequence). The CDR3 sequence is 11 residues long. V lost 7 bases and J 0 bases, leaving 2 bases between the germline ends. The CDR3 sequence is CASTSTDTQYF. CDR3 DNA: TGTGCCAGCACGAGCACAGATACGCAGTATTTT.

The chain couples TRBV27 to TRBJ2-7, with 10 positions matching TRBD2. Germline CDR1 is MNHEY and CDR2 is SMNVEV (reference sequence). The CDR3 runs to 15 residues. With V trimmed by 5 bases and J by 4 bases, 8 bases remained unmatched. The CDR3 DNA follows: TGTGCCAGCAGTATCGGTAGCGGGAGGAGTTACGAGCAGTACTTC. This sequence encodes CASSIGSGRSYEQYF.

The chain is built from TRBV19 and TRBJ2-6; D gene uncertain. Germline V lookup: CDR1 LNHDA, CDR2 SQIVND (reference sequence). V shed 1 base and J shed 0 bases, with 4 bases lying between them. The CDR3 length is 15 residues. The CDR3 region is CASSIGASGANVLTF. The CDR3 nucleotides are TGTGCCAGTAGTATAGGCGCCTCTGGGGCCAACGTCCTGACTTTC. Full variable domain (rest looked up from reference TRBV19 and TRBJ2-6): DGGITQSPKYLFRKEGQNVTLSCEQNLNHDAMYWYRQDPGQGLRLIYYSQIVNDFQKGDIAEGYSVSREKKESFPLTVTSAQKNPTAFYLCASSIGASGANVLTFGAGSRLTVL.

The chain is built from TRBV5-4 and TRBJ1-1, with 8 bases matching TRBD1. Germline loops: CDR1 SGHNT, CDR2 YYREEE (reference sequence). The length of the CDR3 is 16 residues. The V and J ends lost 3 bases and 6 bases, in that order; junction bases with no gene match: 13. The CDR3 sequence: CASSWGAGGDLAEAFF. DNA of the CDR3: TGTGCCAGCAGCTGGGGGGCAGGGGGCGATTTAGCTGAAGCTTTCTTT.

The sample holds one count of this clone. The chain carries TRBV18 and TRBJ1-1; the match to TRBD1 covers 8 bases. The CDR3 loop spans 14 amino acids. Germline-derived CDR1 and CDR2 are KGHSH and LQKENI. Trimming cost V 6 bases and J 0 bases; bases outside gene matches: 3. CDR3 region: CASSPGQVNTEAFF. The CDR3 DNA is TGTGCCAGCTCGCCGGGACAGGTGAACACTGAAGCTTTCTTT. The complete variable domain, with remaining parts taken from reference TRBV18 and TRBJ1-1, reads NAGVMQNPRHLVRRRGQEARLRCSPMKGHSHVYWYRQLPEEGLKFMVYLQKENIIDESGMPKERFSAEFPKEGPSILRIQQVVRGDSAAYFCASSPGQVNTEAFFGQGTRLTVV.

The chain employs TRBV4-1 and TRBJ2-5, with 12 bases fitting TRBD2. Germline V CDR1 and CDR2: MGHRA, YSYEKL. The V gene end was trimmed by 3 bases and the J gene end by 1 base; junction bases not matched to a gene: 3. This CDR3 has 16 residues. The CDR3 region has the DNA TGCGCCAGCAGCCAGCGGACTAGCGGGGTCCAAGAGACCCAGTACTTC. Its translation is CASSQRTSGVQETQYF.

This sequence joins TRBV25-1 and TRBJ1-2; D is possibly TRBD1 (5 bases). Germline assignment: CDR1 MGHDK and CDR2 SYGVNS. This CDR3 has 15 amino acids. Trimming removed 4 bases at V and 8 bases at J, with 20 bases between. The CDR3 reads CASSAPFPAGMGYTF. As DNA, the CDR3 is TGTGCCAGCAGTGCTCCCTTTCCGGCAGGGATGGGCTACACCTTC.

The gene calls are TRBV5-3 and TRBJ1-5, with 9 bases aligning to TRBD1. TRBV5-3 is filed as an ORF, its function uncertain. With 5 bases clipped from V and 4 bases from J, the junction kept 4 bases outside the gene matches. The CDR3 sequence is 14 residues long. The CDR3 loop reads CARSWTGENQPQHF. CDR3 DNA: TGTGCCAGAAGTTGGACAGGGGAAAATCAGCCCCAGCATTTT.

This chain uses TRBV29-1 with TRBJ1-2; no definite D call. The CDR3 extends over 11 amino acids. Germline lookup yields CDR1 SQVTM and CDR2 ANQGSEA. V was pared by 5 bases and J by 5 bases, with 9 bases between. In DNA form, the CDR3 reads TGCAGCGTTATTAGAGATTATGGCTACACCTTC. Amino acids: CSVIRDYGYTF.

The CDR3 here is CASSQDWGVGYEQYF. The CDR3 region has the DNA TGCGCCAGCAGCCAAGATTGGGGGGTTGGCTACGAGCAGTACTTC. The chain links TRBV4-1 to TRBJ2-7; D is perhaps TRBD2 (6 bases). Trimming removed 0 bases from V and 3 bases from J, with 12 bases in between. The CDR3 has 15 residues. The germline gives CDR1 MGHRA, CDR2 YSYEKL.

The chain has TRBV13 and TRBJ2-5; 8 bases fit TRBD2. The CDR3 has 17 amino acids. With V trimmed by 4 bases and J by 7 bases, 17 bases remained unmatched. From germline, CDR1 is PRHDT and CDR2 FYEKMQ (reference sequence). CDR3 in amino acids: CASSSSLVAGGLGTQYF. For the CDR3, the DNA is TGTGCCAGCAGCTCTTCCCTAGTTGCGGGGGGCCTGGGGACCCAGTACTTC.